A single sample gave rise to the 25 T cell receptor beta chains below, sequenced in a study of CXCR3-negative and CXCR3-positive naive CD8 T cells. General study findings and limits: For CXCR3-positive naive cells, TRB CDR3s were more hydrophobic than those of CXCR3-negative naive cells.

The TRB cDNA libraries were prepared by 5' RACE with UMI labels. TCRdb reprocessed the 5' RACE reads, keeping one entry per CDR3 protein, no DNA. Its table lists several thousand distinct CDR3 sequences. These receptors lack a known antigen. Sequencing was done on a sample of naive CXCR3+ CD8+ T cells from blood. Described subset: CD45RO-CCR7+CD27+CD95- naive CD8+ T cells expressing CXCR3 (TNR3+). These receptors were taken from a human donor in good health. Some clones in this sample may be carry-over from other donors' samples.

The rearrangement links TRBV4-1 to TRBJ2-1; the D call from TCRdb, TRBD2, cannot be confirmed without DNA. The germline V gene has CDR1 MGHRA and CDR2 YSYEKL. The CDR3 covers 17 residues. The CDR3 reads CASSQDRGTSNFGEQFF.

The chain recombines TRBV11-2 with TRBJ2-3; TCRdb's D gene call, TRBD2, goes unchecked for lack of DNA. CDR3 length equals 17 residues. Germline CDR1 and CDR2: SGHAT and FQNNGV. CDR3 loop: CASSLNPGLAGTDTQYF. Looking up the rest from reference TRBV11-2 and TRBJ2-3 gives the full variable domain: EAGVAQSPRYKIIEKRQSVAFWCNPISGHATLYWYQQILGQGPKLLIQFQNNGVVDDSQLPKDRFSAERLKGVDSTLKIQPAKLEDSAVYLCASSLNPGLAGTDTQYFGPGTRLTVL.

The chain joins TRBV29-1 to TRBJ2-7. The CDR3 loop spans 11 amino acids. Germline CDR1 and CDR2: SQVTM and ANQGSEA. This chain's CDR3 is CSVETPYEQYF.

The chain employs TRBV6-5 and TRBJ1-1. This CDR3 is 14 amino acids long. In germline, CDR1 is MNHEY, CDR2 SVGAGI. Here the CDR3 reads CASSYPGRNTEAFF.

In terms of frequency, this clonotype is medium-sized (0.01 to 0.1%). The chain joins TRBV19 to TRBJ2-5. The CDR3 loop spans 13 amino acids. Germline assignment: CDR1 LNHDA and CDR2 SQIVND (reference sequence). The CDR3 sequence: CASSTSLAATLYF.

Considering frequency, this clonotype is medium-sized. The genes are TRBV10-3 and TRBJ2-5; with no DNA, the TCRdb D assignment of TRBD1 cannot be verified. The germline V gene has CDR1 ENHRY and CDR2 SYGVKD. The CDR3 loop spans 15 amino acids. This chain's CDR3 is CAISELGRKGETQYF.

The rearrangement uses TRBV2 and TRBJ2-1. CDR3 size: 12 residues. Per germline, CDR1 SNHLY and CDR2 FYNNEI. The CDR3 sequence: CASSGRYNEQFF.

The chain is built from TRBV19 and TRBJ1-1; lacking DNA, the TRBD1 call made by TCRdb goes unchecked. The germline CDR1 and CDR2 sequences are LNHDA and SQIVND (reference sequence). The CDR3 runs to 14 residues. The CDR3 region is CASSLMGRNTEAFF.

J is TRBJ2-1 and V is TRBV14. CDR3 length: 12 residues. CDR1 is SGHDN, CDR2 FVKESK, per germline. The CDR3 loop is CASSQRPDEQFF.

By frequency, this clonotype registers medium-sized. J is TRBJ2-1 and V is TRBV29-1; with no DNA, the TCRdb D assignment of TRBD1 cannot be verified. Germline values: CDR1 SQVTM, CDR2 ANQGSEA. The CDR3 extends over 11 amino acids. CDR3: CSVVRGNEQFF.

The V and J genes are TRBV9 and TRBJ2-7; lacking DNA, the TRBD2 call made by TCRdb goes unchecked. Germline V lookup: CDR1 SGDLS, CDR2 YYNGEE. CDR3 size: 16 residues. The CDR3 reads CASSVAGGAGFYEQYF.

The chain combines TRBV29-1 with TRBJ2-6. Germline CDR1 is SQVTM and CDR2 is ANQGSEA. CDR3 length equals 15 residues. The CDR3 protein is CSVGIRYSGANVLTF. Complete variable domain (other parts from reference TRBV29-1 and TRBJ2-6): SAVISQKPSRDICQRGTSLTIQCQVDSQVTMMFWYRQQPGQSLTLIATANQGSEATYESGFVIDKFPISRPNLTFSTLTVSNMSPEDSSIYLCSVGIRYSGANVLTFGAGSRLTVL.

This chain joins TRBV29-1 and TRBJ1-1; TCRdb picks TRBD1, but there is no DNA to check that call. This CDR3 region has 11 residues. Germline lookup yields CDR1 SQVTM and CDR2 ANQGSEA. The CDR3 sequence is CSGTENTEAFF.

This clonotype ranks as medium-sized in terms of frequency. V usage is TRBV9 and J usage is TRBJ2-3; the D gene TCRdb calls, TRBD1, cannot be checked with no DNA. Germline V gene lookup returns CDR1 SGDLS and CDR2 YYNGEE. CDR3 size: 15 residues. The CDR3 loop reads CASSVGGTYTDTQYF.

The gene calls are TRBV15 and TRBJ2-7. In germline, CDR1 is LNHNV, CDR2 YYDKDF (reference sequence). The CDR3 extends over 13 amino acids. The chain's CDR3 is CATSRDQSYEQYF. Looking up the rest from reference TRBV15 and TRBJ2-7 gives the full variable domain: DAMVIQNPRYQVTQFGKPVTLSCSQTLNHNVMYWYQQKSSQAPKLLFHYYDKDFNNEADTPDNFQSRRPNTSFCFLDIRSPGLGDTAMYLCATSRDQSYEQYFGPGTRLTVT.

This rearrangement joins TRBV3-1 to TRBJ2-5; no DNA is available, so the TRBD2 call from TCRdb remains unchecked. This CDR3 has 16 residues. Per germline, CDR1 LGHDT and CDR2 YNNKEL (reference sequence). The CDR3 reads CASSHDMGTSGKTQYF.

The genes are TRBV6-5 and TRBJ2-1. The germline CDR1 and CDR2 sequences are MNHEY and SVGAGI. The CDR3 sequence is 13 residues long. The CDR3 loop is CASSYSLFGDQFF.

Judged by frequency, this clonotype is medium-sized. The chain joins TRBV20-1 to TRBJ2-7; the D call of TRBD2 rests on TCRdb alone, since no DNA is present to check it. The CDR3 length is 12 residues. Germline CDR1 and CDR2: DFQATT and SNEGSKA (reference sequence). CDR3 loop: CSARSPYGEQYF.

Here the CDR3 reads CSVRTGIYGYTF. The chain uses TRBV29-1 and TRBJ1-2; TCRdb gives TRBD1 as the D gene, but with no DNA this cannot be confirmed. Germline V gene lookup returns CDR1 SQVTM and CDR2 ANQGSEA. CDR3 length: 12 residues.

The genes are TRBV12-5 and TRBJ2-7; the TCRdb D gene call, TRBD1, has no DNA to confirm it. Germline CDR1 LGHNT, CDR2 FRNRAP. The CDR3 spans 16 residues. Here the CDR3 reads CASGLEGQGRPYEQYF.

This clonotype shows up as medium-sized by frequency. This chain's CDR3 is CSVDWTGRNTEAFF. J is TRBJ1-1 and V is TRBV29-1; TCRdb gives TRBD1 as the D gene, but with no DNA this cannot be confirmed. Per germline, CDR1 SQVTM and CDR2 ANQGSEA. This CDR3 has 14 residues.

V gene TRBV19 combines with J gene TRBJ1-1. The CDR3 is 14 residues long. Germline CDR1 is LNHDA and CDR2 is SQIVND (reference sequence). The chain's CDR3 is CASSIGGVNTEAFF.

V usage is TRBV20-1 and J usage is TRBJ2-7; TCRdb reports TRBD2, a call that lacks DNA to check it against. CDR3 length equals 13 residues. In germline, CDR1 is DFQATT, CDR2 SNEGSKA (reference sequence). CDR3 amino acids: CSARREGSYEQYF.

In terms of frequency, this clonotype is large (0.1 to 1%). The V call is TRBV28, the J call TRBJ2-2; TCRdb selects TRBD2, and the lack of DNA leaves this call unchecked. Germline CDR1 MDHEN, CDR2 SYDVKM. This CDR3 spans 14 amino acids. This CDR3 is CASGSGQYTGELFF.

The chain has TRBV6-5 and TRBJ2-5; TCRdb reports TRBD1, a call that lacks DNA to check it against. Germline V gene lookup returns CDR1 MNHEY and CDR2 SVGAGI. The CDR3 has 14 amino acids. CDR3 sequence: CASSSQDPGETQYF.